This T cell receptor beta chain derives from a study of T-cell reconstitution after alpha-beta-depleted transplantation in children. This clonotype has more than one count but fewer than ten. Preparation of the TCRbeta library was carried out with unique molecular identifiers. MiXCR, applied by TCRdb to the PCR reads, yields one record per CDR3 protein. Among roughly 90,000 distinct CDR3 sequences, 9% to 15% were seen once, and the ten largest hold approximately 13%. After removal of 7 bases from V and 8 bases from J, the junction contained 3 bases not matched to a gene. The germline gives CDR1 SQVTM, CDR2 ANQGSEA. The CDR3 contains 10 residues.

This specimen was PBMCs from the stem cell graft donor, taken from the stem cell graft. This TCR derives from a human donor who donated a stem cell graft to a child with inherited bone marrow failure. V gene TRBV29-1 combines with J gene TRBJ2-3; 7 bases map to TRBD1. CDR3: CSARGLTQYF. CDR3 in DNA: TGCAGCGCGAGGGGGCTTACGCAGTATTTT.